Listed below are T cell receptor beta chains from one sample, sequenced in a study of blood T cell repertoires in COVID-19. TCRdb's copy holds only in-frame clones and misses some; the assay was immunoSEQ multiplex PCR. The data show 190,000 or so clones, 94% seen once. The sample was peripheral blood. These receptors were collected from a man younger than 45 with COVID-19, enrolled during active disease. Each CDR3 is given with its conserved first and last residue. A D gene is named only where the DNA matches it firmly. Some rows have no size entry. The others give once, few or many, or a class for an expanded clone.

V gene	D gene	J gene	clone size	CDR3 DNA	CDR3 protein
TRBV21-1	NA	TRBJ1-1	NA	TGTGCCAGCAGCAAACTAAGGGGGAGAAAAACTGAAGCTTTCTTT	CASSKLRGRKTEAFF
TRBV18	NA	TRBJ2-1	NA	TGTGCCAGCTCACCACCGCAGGGAAGCTCCTACAATGAGCAGTTCTTC	CASSPPQGSSYNEQFF
TRBV6-5	TRBD1	TRBJ1-1	NA	TGTGCCAGCAGCCGACAGGGCCCGAGGAACACTGAAGCTTTCTTT	CASSRQGPRNTEAFF
TRBV7-9	NA	TRBJ2-1	once	TGTGCCAGCAGCTTTAACCCAGGCTCCTACAATGAGCAGTTCTTC	CASSFNPGSYNEQFF
TRBV6-6	NA	TRBJ2-7	NA	TGTGCCAGCAGTTACGGGACAACCTACGAGCAGTACTTC	CASSYGTTYEQYF
TRBV3-1/TRBV3-2	NA	TRBJ2-1	NA	TGTGCCAGCAGTCTAGGAACCAATGAGCAGTTCTTC	CASSLGTNEQFF
TRBV18	TRBD1	TRBJ1-2	NA	TGTGCCAGCTCACAGACAGGGGCGGTCTATGGCTACACCTTC	CASSQTGAVYGYTF
TRBV7-9	NA	TRBJ1-2	NA	TGTGCCAGCAGCTTCCTTGACTATGGCTACACCTTC	CASSFLDYGYTF
TRBV24-1	NA	TRBJ1-2	NA	TGTGCCACCAGTGCTCGAGGGGGAGAGGGCTACACCTTC	CATSARGGEGYTF
TRBV12-3/TRBV12-4	NA	TRBJ1-3	NA	TGTGCCAGCAGCCCAGGAAACACCATATATTTT	CASSPGNTIYF
TRBV5-5	TRBD2	TRBJ2-2	NA	TGTGCCAGCACTATAAGCGGGGGGGCCACCGGGGAGCTGTTTTTT	CASTISGGATGELFF
TRBV5-6	NA	TRBJ2-3	NA	TGTGCCAGCAGCTTGCCTAGGAGGGATACGCAGTATTTT	CASSLPRRDTQYF
TRBV5-1	NA	TRBJ1-1	NA	TGCGCCAGCTCTAGGACAGACGGTGAAGCTTTCTTT	CASSRTDGEAFF
TRBV4-1	NA	TRBJ1-5	NA	TGCGCCAGCAGCCAGGAAACAGTTAGTAGCAATCAGCCCCAGCATTTT	CASSQETVSSNQPQHF
TRBV29-1	NA	TRBJ1-1	NA	TGCAGCGTTGAGAGGCAGTTGAACACTGAAGCTTTCTTT	CSVERQLNTEAFF
TRBV6-5	NA	TRBJ1-2	NA	TGTGCCAGCAGTTACAGGGGCAGGGGAGTCTATGGCTACACCTTC	CASSYRGRGVYGYTF
TRBV5-1	TRBD1	TRBJ1-2	NA	TGCGCCAGCAGCTCGGACAGGGGGCTTGGCTACACCTTC	CASSSDRGLGYTF
TRBV14	NA	TRBJ2-6	NA	TGTGCCAGCAGCCAACGAGGTGGGGCGTCTACGAGCTCTGGGGCCAACGTCCTGACTTTC	CASSQRGGASTSSGANVLTF
TRBV14	NA	TRBJ1-6	once	TGTGCCAGCAGCCAAGGTCCCGGAGGGTCCTATAATTCACCCCTCCACTTT	CASSQGPGGSYNSPLHF
TRBV20-1	TRBD1	TRBJ1-2	NA	TGCAGTGCTAGTACGGACAGGGATGGCTACACCTTC	CSASTDRDGYTF
TRBV24-1	NA	TRBJ2-3	NA	TGTGCCACCAGTGATCATAGCGGAACGCAGTATTTT	CATSDHSGTQYF
TRBV4-1	NA	TRBJ1-2	NA	TGCGCCAGCAGCCAAGAGGGGGACACCGCCTATGGCTACACCTTC	CASSQEGDTAYGYTF
TRBV28	NA	TRBJ2-7	NA	TGTGCCAGCCGAGGGACTTCCTACGAGCAGTACTTC	CASRGTSYEQYF
TRBV12-3/TRBV12-4	TRBD1	TRBJ1-5	few	TGTGCCAGCAGGGGGACAGGGGTTCAGCCCCAGCATTTT	CASRGTGVQPQHF
TRBV4-1	NA	TRBJ1-3	once	TGCGCCAGCAGCGCCCAGGCCTCGGAAGGAAACACCATATATTTT	CASSAQASEGNTIYF
TRBV30	TRBD2	TRBJ2-5	once	TGTGCCTGGAAGCCTAGCGGGGATCCGGAGACCCAGTACTTC	CAWKPSGDPETQYF
TRBV4-1	NA	TRBJ1-5	NA	TGCGCCAGCAGCCAACGGACAGACAACTGGAGCAATCAGCCCCAGCATTTT	CASSQRTDNWSNQPQHF
TRBV6-1	NA	TRBJ1-5	NA	TGTGCCAGCAGTGAATACAGTAACCAGCATTTT	CASSEYSNQHF
TRBV11-2	TRBD2	TRBJ2-7	NA	TGTGCCAGCAGCTCGGGAGCGGGGGGGCCCTACGAGCAGTACTTC	CASSSGAGGPYEQYF
TRBV6-6	TRBD1	TRBJ1-2	NA	TGTGCCAGCAGTCGAAGCGGGGGACAGGGTAACTATGGCTACACCTTC	CASSRSGGQGNYGYTF
TRBV7-6	TRBD2	TRBJ2-2	NA	TGTGCCAGCAGCTTAACCAGCGGGGCGTCGAACACCGGGGAGCTGTTTTTT	CASSLTSGASNTGELFF
TRBV29-1	TRBD2	TRBJ2-4	NA	TGCAGCGTTGAAATAGGGGCTAGCGGGGAAAACATTCAGTACTTC	CSVEIGASGENIQYF
TRBV25-1	NA	TRBJ1-3	NA	TGTGCCAGCAGTGAATCGGAGTTCTCTGGAAACACCATATATTTT	CASSESEFSGNTIYF